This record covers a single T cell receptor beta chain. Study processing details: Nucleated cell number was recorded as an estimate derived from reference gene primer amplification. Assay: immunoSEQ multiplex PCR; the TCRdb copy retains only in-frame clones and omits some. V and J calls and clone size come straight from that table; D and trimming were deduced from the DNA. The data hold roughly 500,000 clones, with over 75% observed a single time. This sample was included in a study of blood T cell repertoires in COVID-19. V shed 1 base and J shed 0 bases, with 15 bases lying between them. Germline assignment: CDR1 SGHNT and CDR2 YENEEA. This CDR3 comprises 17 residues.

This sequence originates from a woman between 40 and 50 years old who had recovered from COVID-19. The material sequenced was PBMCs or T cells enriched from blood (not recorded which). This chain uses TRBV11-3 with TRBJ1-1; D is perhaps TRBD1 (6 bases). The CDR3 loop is CASSLGGSGAVNTEAFF. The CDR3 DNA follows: TGTGCCAGCAGCTTAGGCGGGTCAGGGGCTGTGAACACTGAAGCTTTCTTT.